This TCR beta chain was profiled in a study of T cell responses to AZD1222 COVID-19 vaccine. Study observations and caveats: Once two AZD1222 doses were given, Spike-specific TCR breadth and depth went up. Repertoire sampling was restricted to post-peak T cell response timepoints.

This clone is a singleton in its sample. The antigen is undetermined. The ends lost 2 bases at V and 4 bases at J; junction bases unmatched: 10. The CDR3 is 15 amino acids. Per germline, CDR1 GTSNPN and CDR2 SVGIG (reference sequence). The data were produced by immunoSEQ multiplex PCR, yet TCRdb's version contains in-frame clones alone and is incomplete. The sample lists roughly 120,000 clones, about 90% occurring once. This TCR derives from an adult in good health. J is TRBJ1-2 and V is TRBV30, with TRBD1 matching 7 bases. The source material was peripheral blood, sampled on day 0 of AZD1222 vaccination. CDR3 sequence reads: CAWSLPLGTVYGYTF. CDR3 coding DNA: TGTGCCTGGAGTCTACCTCTTGGGACAGTCTATGGCTACACCTTC.